The 4 T cell receptor beta chains below all came from one sample that was sequenced in a study of control samples from healthy donors and cancer patients. Clones were sequenced by immunoSEQ multiplex PCR, and TCRdb holds only the in-frame ones, with some missing. The table lists 70,000 to 90,000 clones, about 90% of them singletons. Sequencing used PBMCs. All receptors derive from a woman in her fifties or sixties with head and neck cancer.

The chain links TRBV4-2 to TRBJ2-7; 12 nucleotides agree with TRBD2. From germline, CDR1 is LGHNA and CDR2 YNFKEQ. With 4 bases clipped from V and 2 bases from J, the junction kept 6 bases outside the gene matches. The CDR3 runs to 16 residues. The DNA for the CDR3 is TGTGCCAGCAGCCCTAGGACTAGCGGGACCCCCTACGAGCAGTACTTC. Translating it yields CASSPRTSGTPYEQYF.

As to this clone: Other DNA sequences in the sample encode the same CDR3. The genes are TRBV19 and TRBJ1-1; D gene ambiguous. V was trimmed by 1 base and J by 0 bases, leaving 12 bases between them. The CDR3 loop spans 16 amino acids. Germline V gene sequence: CDR1 LNHDA, CDR2 SQIVND (reference sequence). The CDR3, as DNA: TGTGCCAGTAGTATAGCTGCAGGCGGGCTGAACACTGAAGCTTTCTTT. Its translation: CASSIAAGGLNTEAFF.

The CDR3 loop reads CASSLGYEQYF. CDR3 sequence (DNA): TGTGCCAGCAGTTTAGGGTACGAGCAGTACTTC. V is TRBV27 and J is TRBJ2-7; the D is unclear. V was cut by 2 bases and J by 4 bases, with 3 bases left in between. The germline V gene has CDR1 MNHEY and CDR2 SMNVEV (reference sequence). The length of the CDR3 is 11 residues.

This rearrangement joins TRBV6-2 or TRBV6-3 to TRBJ2-7, with 8 positions matching TRBD1. The CDR3 contains 14 residues. V shed 7 bases, J shed 2 bases, and the junction held 7 bases outside the gene matches. Germline CDR1 MNHEY, CDR2 SVGEGT. Here the CDR3 reads CASNPQGVAYEQYF. Here the CDR3 DNA reads TGTGCCAGCAACCCACAGGGGGTGGCCTACGAGCAGTACTTC.